The 19 T cell receptor beta chains in this list originate from one sample, sequenced in a study of PD-1 blockade in classical Hodgkin lymphoma. Time point indicated: cycle 4 day 1 (C4D1), after 5 to 7 weeks of nivolumab. With no exception, relapse followed autologous stem cell transplantation in all patients, and brentuximab vedotin exposure varied. TCRdb keeps only in-frame clones here, not all; method: immunoSEQ multiplex PCR. The sample shows roughly 21,000 clones, about three quarters of them seen only once. Sequencing used peripheral blood mononuclear cells (PBMCs), obtained before the fourth cycle of nivolumab. The receptors come from a human donor with classical Hodgkin lymphoma.

The V gene is TRBV7-2, the J gene TRBJ2-5; 8 nucleotides match TRBD1. The end of the DNA is better explained by TRBJ2-7, so the J call may be wrong. The CDR3 covers 14 residues. Germline assignment: CDR1 SGHTA and CDR2 FQGNSA. The chain's CDR3 is CASSSGQGRYEQYF. In DNA form, the CDR3 reads TGTGCCAGCAGCTCAGGACAGGGCCGGTACGAGCAGTACTTC.

The chain recombines TRBV18 with TRBJ2-3; TRBD1 agrees at 9 bases. This CDR3 comprises 16 residues. The J segment lost 4 bases and the V segment lost 1 base, leaving 6 bases of the junction unmatched. Germline assignment: CDR1 KGHSH and CDR2 LQKENI. This chain's CDR3 is CASSPRMTGGSDTQYF. The DNA of the CDR3 is TGTGCCAGCTCACCACGGATGACAGGGGGTTCAGATACGCAGTATTTT. The full variable domain, in which reference TRBV18 and TRBJ2-3 provide the parts outside the CDR3, is NAGVMQNPRHLVRRRGQEARLRCSPMKGHSHVYWYRQLPEEGLKFMVYLQKENIIDESGMPKERFSAEFPKEGPSILRIQQVVRGDSAAYFCASSPRMTGGSDTQYFGPGTRLTVL.

The CDR3, as DNA: TGTGCCAGCAGCTTAGTGGCTAGCGGGAAACTCTACGAGCAGTACTTC. It is translated as CASSLVASGKLYEQYF. The gene calls are TRBV7-2 and TRBJ2-7; 9 bases are shared with TRBD2. Germline trimming cut 1 base from V and 3 bases from J; bases unmatched to any gene: 7. Germline CDR1 and CDR2: SGHTA and FQGNSA. The CDR3 has 16 residues.

This clone was seen more than once but under ten times. This chain uses TRBV11-2 with TRBJ2-2, with D maybe TRBD2 (5 bases). Germline V CDR1 and CDR2: SGHAT, FQNNGV. The V and J ends lost 5 bases and 7 bases respectively, with 11 bases between them. The CDR3 totals 13 residues. CDR3 loop: CASSTRGGGELFF. CDR3 DNA sequence: TGTGCCAGCAGCACTAGAGGAGGCGGGGAGCTGTTTTTT. The full variable domain, in which reference TRBV11-2 and TRBJ2-2 provide the parts outside the CDR3, is EAGVAQSPRYKIIEKRQSVAFWCNPISGHATLYWYQQILGQGPKLLIQFQNNGVVDDSQLPKDRFSAERLKGVDSTLKIQPAKLEDSAVYLCASSTRGGGELFFGEGSRLTVL.

This chain connects TRBV2 to TRBJ1-4; D is possibly TRBD1 (6 bases). Germline CDR1 reads SNHLY; CDR2 reads FYNNEI. The CDR3 is made up of 16 amino acids. V lost 2 bases to trimming and J lost 3 bases, with 13 bases between them. CDR3 residues: CASSEMGAGANEKLFF. The CDR3 bases are TGTGCCAGCAGTGAAATGGGGGCTGGGGCTAATGAAAAACTGTTTTTT. Combining the CDR3 with reference TRBV2 and TRBJ1-4 gives the whole variable domain EPEVTQTPSHQVTQMGQEVILRCVPISNHLYFYWYRQILGQKVEFLVSFYNNEISEKSEIFDDQFSVERPDGSNFTLKIRSTKLEDSAMYFCASSEMGAGANEKLFFGSGTQLSVL.

This chain uses TRBV29-1 with TRBJ1-2; D unresolved. This CDR3 region has 13 residues. V lost 5 bases and J 4 bases, leaving 14 bases between the germline ends. Germline V gives CDR1 SQVTM, CDR2 ANQGSEA. In DNA, the CDR3 is TGCAGCGTTCTCGACGAGGTCAGCTATGGCTACACCTTC. Its protein product is CSVLDEVSYGYTF.

This chain joins TRBV27 and TRBJ1-1; a possible D gene is TRBD1 (5 bases). Germline V gives CDR1 MNHEY, CDR2 SMNVEV (reference sequence). This CDR3 is built from 13 residues. V lost 6 bases, J lost 1 base, and 9 bases lay in between. CDR3 coding DNA: TGTGCCAGCAGGAGACAGCAGAACACTGAAGCTTTCTTT. As protein: CASRRQQNTEAFF.

V gene TRBV18 combines with J gene TRBJ2-3; D not certain. This CDR3 is 13 amino acids long. Germline loops: CDR1 KGHSH, CDR2 LQKENI. The V end lost 3 bases, the J end lost 4 bases, and 8 bases lay between the germline ends. CDR3 nucleotide sequence: TGTGCCAGCTCACCTCCGGTGGCAGATACGCAGTATTTT. Translated, it gives CASSPPVADTQYF.

This chain links TRBV7-9 with TRBJ2-5, with 7 nucleotides matching TRBD2. The J segment lost 3 bases and the V segment lost 4 bases, leaving 8 bases of the junction unmatched. The CDR3 is made up of 15 amino acids. Looked up from germline, CDR1 is SEHNR and CDR2 is FQNEAQ (reference sequence). This chain's CDR3 is CASSYPRDYKETQYF. The CDR3 DNA reads as TGTGCCAGCAGCTACCCACGGGACTACAAAGAGACCCAGTACTTC.

The V and J genes are TRBV4-1 and TRBJ2-1, with D possibly matching TRBD1 (5 bases). The CDR3 has 19 residues. Germline V CDR1 and CDR2: MGHRA, YSYEKL. V gave up 0 bases and J gave up 9 bases, with 27 bases separating them. The CDR3 sequence is CASSQDLGRVRLRVAEQFF. CDR3 DNA: TGCGCCAGCAGCCAAGATCTGGGCAGGGTTCGTCTCAGAGTGGCTGAGCAGTTCTTC.

The rearrangement uses TRBV28 and TRBJ1-3, with D hard to call. This CDR3 comprises 13 residues. Looked up from germline, CDR1 is MDHEN and CDR2 is SYDVKM. V lost 6 bases and J 1 base, leaving 7 bases between the germline ends. In nucleotides, the CDR3 is TGTGCCAGCAGAAAAGGATCTGGAAACACCATATATTTT. Translating gives CASRKGSGNTIYF.

The rearrangement joins TRBV5-1 to TRBJ1-2; TRBD1 aligns across 9 bases. Per germline, CDR1 SGHRS and CDR2 YFSETQ. The ends lost 3 bases at V and 7 bases at J; junction bases unmatched: 10. The CDR3 extends over 15 amino acids. The CDR3 loop is CASSSASGDRAGYTF. The CDR3 DNA is TGCGCCAGCAGCTCCGCTTCCGGGGACAGGGCTGGCTACACCTTC.

The chain couples TRBV2 to TRBJ2-5, with 7 bases fitting TRBD1. This CDR3 is 14 amino acids long. Germline values: CDR1 SNHLY, CDR2 FYNNEI. V gave up 5 bases and J gave up 0 bases; unmatched junction bases: 3. As DNA, the CDR3 is TGTGCCAGCAGTCAGGACAGGTACCAAGAGACCCAGTACTTC. Its translation: CASSQDRYQETQYF. The variable domain in full, completed from reference TRBV2 and TRBJ2-5, reads EPEVTQTPSHQVTQMGQEVILRCVPISNHLYFYWYRQILGQKVEFLVSFYNNEISEKSEIFDDQFSVERPDGSNFTLKIRSTKLEDSAMYFCASSQDRYQETQYFGPGTRLLVL.

The chain has TRBV27 and TRBJ2-5, with 8 bases that match TRBD2. Germline CDR1 and CDR2: MNHEY and SMNVEV (reference sequence). CDR3 length: 13 residues. With V trimmed by 6 bases and J by 4 bases, 4 bases remained unmatched. The CDR3 loop is CASSPGGRETQYF. The CDR3 region has the DNA TGTGCCAGCAGCCCGGGGGGGAGAGAGACCCAGTACTTC.

The CDR3 loop reads CASSYGTDTDTQYF. As DNA, the CDR3 is TGTGCCAGCAGTTACGGGACTGACACAGATACGCAGTATTTT. The chain links TRBV6-5 to TRBJ2-3; D is perhaps TRBD2 (6 bases). Trimming removed 2 bases from V and 2 bases from J, with 8 bases in between. Looked up from germline, CDR1 is MNHEY and CDR2 is SVGAGI. The CDR3 spans 14 residues.

The chain carries TRBV25-1 and TRBJ2-7; 11 bases align to TRBD2. Germline lookup yields CDR1 MGHDK and CDR2 SYGVNS. Germline trimming cut 8 bases from V and 0 bases from J; bases unmatched to any gene: 6. The length of the CDR3 is 15 residues. This chain's CDR3 is CASGVGLAGSYEQYF. The CDR3 DNA reads as TGTGCCAGCGGAGTTGGACTAGCGGGCTCCTACGAGCAGTACTTC.

This chain connects TRBV11-1 to TRBJ2-5; TRBD2 matches at 9 bases. J lost 3 bases, V lost 5 bases, and 10 bases had no gene match. Germline CDR1 is SGHAT and CDR2 is FQDESV (reference sequence). There are 16 residues in the CDR3. As DNA, the CDR3 is TGTGCCAGCAGCCTCTTAGCGGGAGCGGGGAAAGAGACCCAGTACTTC. Its protein is CASSLLAGAGKETQYF.

The chain is built from TRBV19 and TRBJ2-1, with 7 bases matching TRBD1. Germline V gives CDR1 LNHDA, CDR2 SQIVND (reference sequence). The CDR3 runs 16 residues. Trimming removed 7 bases from V and 2 bases from J; junction bases left unmatched: 11. The CDR3 DNA sequence: TGTGCCAGTAACTCCAACCGGGACAGACCCTACAATGAGCAGTTCTTC. Protein: CASNSNRDRPYNEQFF. The complete variable domain, with remaining parts taken from reference TRBV19 and TRBJ2-1, reads DGGITQSPKYLFRKEGQNVTLSCEQNLNHDAMYWYRQDPGQGLRLIYYSQIVNDFQKGDIAEGYSVSREKKESFPLTVTSAQKNPTAFYLCASNSNRDRPYNEQFFGPGTRLTVL.

The rearrangement uses TRBV6-5 and TRBJ2-2, with D unresolved. The CDR3 spans 13 residues. Germline CDR1 and CDR2: MNHEY and SVGAGI. Trimming took 8 bases from V and 2 from J, leaving 9 bases between them. CDR3 sequence (DNA): TGTGCCAGCCGGACCATAAACACCGGGGAGCTGTTTTTT. Its protein is CASRTINTGELFF.